The 27 T cell receptor beta chains given below trace back to one sample, sequenced in a study of T cells after yellow fever vaccination. TCRdb called the 5' RACE reads again in MiXCR, with one record for every CDR3 protein. The data contain approximately 70,000 distinct CDR3 sequences, around 7.9% of them seen just once; the ten biggest clones take up over 25%. This specimen consisted of CD8+ T cells sorted from PBMCs, obtained 10 to 11 days after the first yellow fever vaccination. These receptors all come from a man aged 18 to 29 who received the YFV17D yellow fever vaccine.

This chain connects TRBV12-3 or TRBV12-4 to TRBJ2-7, with 12 bases fitting TRBD1. The CDR3 sequence is 15 residues long. Trimming cost V 5 bases and J 5 bases; bases outside gene matches: 7. Here the CDR3 reads CASSGPGTGGDEQYF. For the CDR3, the DNA is TGTGCCAGCAGTGGACCCGGGACAGGGGGCGACGAGCAGTACTTC.

This clonotype was observed at least ten times. J is TRBJ2-5 and V is TRBV13, with 7 positions matching TRBD2. CDR1 and CDR2 from the germline V gene are PRHDT and FYEKMQ (reference sequence). CDR3 size: 16 residues. With V trimmed by 6 bases and J by 2 bases, 12 bases remained unmatched. The CDR3 spells CASRPRNAGVQETQYF. For the CDR3, the DNA is TGTGCCAGCAGGCCTCGAAACGCGGGGGTTCAAGAGACCCAGTACTTC.

This clonotype was observed at least ten times. The chain recombines TRBV4-1 with TRBJ2-2; 8 nucleotides align to TRBD2. CDR1 is MGHRA, CDR2 YSYEKL, per germline. The length of the CDR3 is 15 residues. V shed 1 base and J 4 bases; nucleotides not matched to a gene: 2. This chain's CDR3 is CASSQAGGRTGELFF. The CDR3 DNA is TGCGCCAGCAGCCAAGCGGGGGGGCGCACCGGGGAGCTGTTTTTT.

This clonotype was seen ten or more times. V gene TRBV20-1 combines with J gene TRBJ2-7; 10 bases match TRBD1. The CDR3 covers 14 residues. The germline V gene has CDR1 DFQATT and CDR2 SNEGSKA (reference sequence). After removal of 3 bases from V and 3 bases from J, the junction contained 5 bases not matched to a gene. CDR3 amino acids: CSASPRTGGYEQYF. CDR3 nucleotides: TGCAGTGCTAGCCCAAGGACAGGGGGCTACGAGCAGTACTTC.

This clonotype was seen ten or more times. V and J are TRBV7-6 and TRBJ1-5, with D tentatively TRBD1 (5 bases). The CDR3 spans 15 residues. CDR1 SGHVS and CDR2 FNYEAQ come from the germline V gene. The V and J ends lost 3 bases and 3 bases respectively, with 12 bases between them. The chain's CDR3 is CASSFGPGPNQPQHF. CDR3 bases: TGTGCCAGCAGCTTCGGACCGGGGCCCAATCAGCCCCAGCATTTT.

The chain joins TRBV4-1 to TRBJ2-7; 8 bases fit TRBD1. The junction had 8 bases not matched to a gene; V was cut back by 3 bases and J by 1 base. This CDR3 spans 16 amino acids. In germline, CDR1 is MGHRA, CDR2 YSYEKL. CDR3 sequence reads: CASSQNTGGTSYEQYF. The CDR3 region has the DNA TGCGCCAGCAGCCAGAATACAGGGGGGACATCCTACGAGCAGTACTTC.

This clonotype was seen many times. The genes are TRBV12-3 or TRBV12-4 and TRBJ2-1, with D possibly matching TRBD2 (6 bases). There are 13 residues in the CDR3. V was trimmed by 7 bases and J by 5 bases, leaving 12 bases between them. In DNA form, the CDR3 reads TGTGCCAGCACCCCAGGAGGGGACAATGAGCAGTTCTTC. Translation: CASTPGGDNEQFF.

A remark on this clonotype: A junction boundary mismatches the germline segment, possibly from a read error. The V call is TRBV4-3, the J call TRBJ1-5; tentatively, D is TRBD1 (5 bases). Germline-derived CDR1 and CDR2 are LGHNA and YSLEER. This CDR3 spans 17 amino acids. CDR3 residues: CATSQGHDSLVNQPQHF. The CDR3 DNA reads TGCGCCACCAGCCAAGGCCATGACAGTTTGGTAAATCAGCCCCAGCATTTT.

This clonotype was observed at least ten times. This chain uses TRBV10-3 with TRBJ2-1; 7 bases match TRBD1. The CDR3 extends over 16 amino acids. Trimming removed 5 bases from V and 2 bases from J; junction bases left unmatched: 9. The germline gives CDR1 ENHRY, CDR2 SYGVKD. This CDR3 is CAISFTGAHPYNEQFF. CDR3 sequence (DNA): TGTGCCATCAGTTTTACAGGGGCACACCCCTACAATGAGCAGTTCTTC.

Ten or more counts support this clonotype. This chain links TRBV11-1 with TRBJ2-1; 15 positions agree with TRBD2. With 4 bases clipped from V and 5 bases from J, the junction kept 9 bases outside the gene matches. Germline lookup yields CDR1 SGHAT and CDR2 FQDESV (reference sequence). This CDR3 region has 18 residues. The CDR3 reads CASSSYGTSGGLNNEQFF. The CDR3 DNA follows: TGTGCCAGCAGCTCATACGGGACTAGCGGGGGGCTAAACAATGAGCAGTTCTTC.

This clonotype was counted ten times or more. This chain uses TRBV11-2 with TRBJ2-1; D gene unclear. Germline lookup yields CDR1 SGHAT and CDR2 FQNNGV. The V end lost 5 bases, the J end lost 2 bases, and 13 bases lay between the germline ends. The CDR3 has 15 residues. In nucleotides, the CDR3 is TGTGCCAGCAGCGTCCCGCGTGGGGCCTACAATGAGCAGTTCTTC. Residues: CASSVPRGAYNEQFF.

The table lists this clonotype with a few counts. The genes are TRBV27 and TRBJ2-6; D is undetermined. Trimming took 2 bases from V and 1 from J, leaving 9 bases between them. This CDR3 is 16 amino acids long. Germline loops: CDR1 MNHEY, CDR2 SMNVEV (reference sequence). The CDR3 here is CASSLMGGSGANVLTF. CDR3 coding DNA: TGTGCCAGCAGTTTAATGGGCGGATCTGGGGCCAACGTCCTGACTTTC.

This clonotype was seen a handful of times. V usage is TRBV14 and J usage is TRBJ2-5, with D perhaps TRBD2 (6 bases). Trimming shortened V by 0 bases and J by 1 base, and 15 bases separated the two germline ends. The CDR3 contains 17 residues. Germline lookup yields CDR1 SGHDN and CDR2 FVKESK. As DNA, the CDR3 is TGTGCCAGCAGCCAAGATTGGGTCAGGGAGGCCCAAGAGACCCAGTACTTC. Translating it yields CASSQDWVREAQETQYF.

The table lists this clonotype with many counts. The chain is built from TRBV9 and TRBJ2-1, with TRBD2 matching 9 bases. The CDR3 contains 15 residues. V dropped 0 bases and J dropped 8; count of bases not matched to a gene: 6. Germline V gives CDR1 SGDLS, CDR2 YYNGEE. Here the CDR3 DNA reads TGTGCCAGCAGCGTAGCGGGCGGGGGGGCACATGAGCAGTTCTTC. Translated, it gives CASSVAGGGAHEQFF.

For this clonotype: A clone one base away is much larger, so this may be a read error. This sequence joins TRBV10-1 and TRBJ2-3; D is ambiguous. Germline CDR1 and CDR2: WNHNN and SYGVQD (reference sequence). V lost 10 bases and J 1 base, leaving 24 bases between the germline ends. There are 17 residues in the CDR3. The CDR3: CATQFPPGLARTDTQYF. CDR3 nucleotide sequence: TGCGCCACCCAATTCCCACCAGGCCTCGCCCGCACAGATACGCAGTATTTT.

The chain recombines TRBV29-1 with TRBJ2-5; perhaps TRBD1 as D (6 bases). The CDR3 has 15 amino acids. Trimming took off 3 bases at V and 0 bases at J, with 14 bases between the two ends. Germline-derived CDR1 and CDR2 are SQVTM and ANQGSEA. As DNA, the CDR3 is TGCAGCGTTGAGTCCGGTAGGGGGTACCAAGAGACCCAGTACTTC. Its translation: CSVESGRGYQETQYF.

This clonotype was seen a handful of times. This chain uses TRBV2 with TRBJ1-1, with D hard to call. With 5 bases removed from V and 4 bases from J, the gap between germline ends came to 8 bases. Germline V gene sequence: CDR1 SNHLY, CDR2 FYNNEI. This CDR3 region has 12 residues. CDR3 protein: CASSWVITEAFF. The CDR3, as DNA: TGTGCCAGCAGTTGGGTGATCACTGAAGCTTTCTTT.

This clonotype was counted ten times or more. The rearrangement links TRBV12-3 or TRBV12-4 to TRBJ2-7, with D uncertain. V shed 6 bases and J shed 2 bases, with 8 bases lying between them. There are 12 residues in the CDR3. This CDR3 is CASSPNAYEQYF. In DNA, the CDR3 is TGTGCCAGCAGCCCAAACGCCTACGAGCAGTACTTC.

This clonotype was seen a handful of times. The chain recombines TRBV19 with TRBJ1-6; maybe TRBD1 (6 bases). The ends were cut back, 5 bases at V and 6 bases at J, with 11 bases in the middle. The CDR3 spans 14 residues. The germline gives CDR1 LNHDA, CDR2 SQIVND (reference sequence). CDR3 protein: CASSFGQFNSPLHF. The CDR3 DNA is TGTGCCAGTAGTTTCGGACAGTTTAATTCACCCCTCCACTTT.

This clonotype was recorded at least ten times. This chain links TRBV7-2 with TRBJ2-7; 10 bases fit TRBD2. J lost 4 bases, V lost 5 bases, and 2 bases had no gene match. The CDR3 has 13 residues. CDR1 SGHTA and CDR2 FQGNSA come from the germline V gene. CDR3 nucleotide sequence: TGTGCCAGCAGCACTAGCGGGGCGTACGAGCAGTACTTC. This codes for CASSTSGAYEQYF. The full variable domain, its missing parts supplied by reference TRBV7-2 and TRBJ2-7, is GAGVSQSPSNKVTEKGKDVELRCDPISGHTALYWYRQSLGQGLEFLIYFQGNSAPDKSGLPSDRFSAERTGGSVSTLTIQRTQQEDSAVYLCASSTSGAYEQYFGPGTRLTVT.

This clonotype was seen at least ten times. This chain links TRBV6-2 or TRBV6-3 with TRBJ2-5; D is undetermined. V lost 2 bases and J 3 bases, leaving 10 bases between the germline ends. The CDR3 extends over 14 amino acids. The germline V gene has CDR1 MNHEY and CDR2 SVGEGT. The CDR3 DNA reads TGTGCCAGCAGTTACGAGGATGTAGAAGAGACCCAGTACTTC. Its translation is CASSYEDVEETQYF.

This clonotype was detected only a few times. The chain couples TRBV20-1 to TRBJ1-2, with D possibly TRBD1 on 5 matching bases. The CDR3 totals 14 residues. CDR1 is DFQATT and CDR2 is SNEGSKA in the germline V gene (reference sequence). V shed 2 bases and J shed 9 bases, with 19 bases lying between them. The CDR3 DNA is TGCAGTGCTAGACCCCGTGAGGGGTATCTTCGCTACACCTTC. It yields the protein CSARPREGYLRYTF.

The chain is built from TRBV11-2 and TRBJ1-2, with D hard to call. V lost 3 bases and J lost 6, with 17 bases in between. From germline, CDR1 is SGHAT and CDR2 FQNNGV. CDR3 length equals 15 residues. CDR3 protein: CASSFKPGAVDGYTF. DNA of the CDR3: TGTGCCAGCAGCTTTAAGCCGGGAGCTGTGGATGGCTACACCTTC.

This clonotype was detected ten times or more. The chain uses TRBV5-6 and TRBJ2-1, with TRBD2 matching 10 bases. The CDR3 spans 14 residues. V was pared by 3 bases and J by 5 bases, with 2 bases of the junction left unmatched. In germline, CDR1 is SGHDT, CDR2 YYEEEE. The CDR3 reads CASSSGLADNEQFF. The CDR3 DNA sequence: TGTGCCAGCAGCTCCGGACTAGCGGACAATGAGCAGTTCTTC.

This clonotype came up many times. This rearrangement joins TRBV6-1 to TRBJ2-4; D is unresolved. The germline V and J ends were trimmed by 6 bases and 0 bases, with 12 bases remaining between them. The germline V gene encodes CDR1 MNHNS and CDR2 SASEGT. The CDR3 has 15 residues. CDR3 DNA: TGTGCCAGCAGCCACGACGGTATAGCCAAAAACATTCAGTACTTC. Its translation: CASSHDGIAKNIQYF.

The sample holds many counts of this clonotype. The rearrangement uses TRBV27 and TRBJ2-7; D ambiguous. Trimming shortened V by 0 bases and J by 5 bases, and 8 bases separated the two germline ends. Germline CDR1 reads MNHEY; CDR2 reads SMNVEV (reference sequence). This CDR3 comprises 13 residues. Here the CDR3 reads CASSLSMGNEQYF. CDR3 nucleotide sequence: TGTGCCAGCAGTTTATCTATGGGGAACGAGCAGTACTTC.

The V call is TRBV21-1, the J call TRBJ2-7; the table's D call, TRBD1, has no DNA check behind it. TRBV21-1 constitutes a pseudogene. This CDR3 is built from 14 residues. DNA of the CDR3: TGTGCCAGCAGCAGAGGAGGGAAGGGTCTCGAGCAGTACTTC. Its translation is CASSRGGKGLEQYF.